The clone carrying this T cell receptor (beta chain) has a handful of counts. The data originate from a study of T cells after yellow fever vaccination. V gave up 7 bases and J gave up 0 bases; unmatched junction bases: 27. The CDR3 length is 22 residues. Germline V CDR1 and CDR2: LGHNA, YNFKEQ. MiXCR, applied by TCRdb to the 5' RACE reads, yields one record per CDR3 protein. In the table there are some 350,000 distinct CDR3 sequences, 8.7% of which are singletons. The chain uses TRBV4-2 and TRBJ1-5, with 7 nucleotides matching TRBD1. The material sequenced was PBMCs, taken on the day of the first yellow fever vaccination. This receptor was identified in a man aged 18 to 30 who received the YFV17D yellow fever vaccine. This CDR3 reads CASTKGGHGQDRKYYSNQPQHF. Written as DNA, the CDR3 is TGTGCCAGCACCAAGGGGGGTCACGGACAGGACCGCAAATATTATAGCAATCAGCCCCAGCATTTT.